Listed below are T cell receptor beta chains from one sample, sequenced in a study of blood T cell repertoires in COVID-19. Measured with immunoSEQ multiplex PCR; TCRdb has only the in-frame clones, and not every one. The table has 150,000 to 200,000 clones, 80% to 90% seen once. The sample consisted of peripheral blood. The source of these receptors is a human donor with active or convalescent COVID-19. The donor label of this sample is uncertain. The CDR3 runs from the conserved cysteine through the conserved F or W. The order of the fields is V gene, clone size, J gene, D gene, CDR3 protein, CDR3 DNA. A D gene is named only where the DNA matches it firmly. Only some rows state a clone size, as once, few, many or a class for expanded clones.

V: TRBV5-6
size: once
J: TRBJ2-7
D: TRBD2
CDR3: CASSEWTSREGSYEQYF
DNA: TGTGCCAGCAGCGAGTGGACGTCGAGGGAGGGGTCCTACGAGCAGTACTTC

V: TRBV7-9
size: few
J: TRBJ2-1
D: .
CDR3: CARADRRGDEQFF
DNA: TGTGCCAGAGCGGATAGGCGCGGGGATGAGCAGTTCTTC

V: TRBV30
size: .
J: TRBJ1-1
D: .
CDR3: CAWRPGVHTEAFF
DNA: TGTGCCTGGAGGCCTGGAGTGCACACTGAAGCTTTCTTT

V: TRBV2
size: once
J: TRBJ2-7
D: TRBD1
CDR3: CATMGQGRYEQYF
DNA: TGTGCCACTATGGGACAGGGGCGCTACGAGCAGTACTTC

V: TRBV5-4
size: .
J: TRBJ2-7
D: TRBD2
CDR3: CASSSRLLAGGPSDEQYF
DNA: TGTGCCAGCAGCTCCCGACTTCTAGCGGGAGGGCCAAGCGACGAGCAGTACTTC

V: TRBV11-2
size: .
J: TRBJ2-5
D: TRBD2
CDR3: CASSLGGTRPSETQYF
DNA: TGTGCCAGCAGCTTAGGTGGGACTAGGCCTTCGGAGACCCAGTACTTC

V: TRBV30
size: .
J: TRBJ1-5
D: TRBD1
CDR3: CAWATRGSAPQHF
DNA: TGTGCCTGGGCAACCAGGGGGTCGGCGCCCCAGCATTTT

V: TRBV5-1
size: .
J: TRBJ2-3
D: .
CDR3: CASSLVGGSTDTQYF
DNA: TGCGCCAGCAGCTTGGTAGGCGGGAGCACAGATACGCAGTATTTT

V: TRBV6-2/TRBV6-3
size: .
J: TRBJ1-2
D: .
CDR3: CASSYSGGRGYPF
DNA: TGTGCCAGCAGTTACTCGGGAGGCCGTGGCTATCCCTTC

V: TRBV28
size: .
J: TRBJ1-1
D: .
CDR3: CASSLAPLGDTEAFF
DNA: TGTGCCAGCAGTTTAGCCCCTTTGGGCGACACTGAAGCTTTCTTT

V: TRBV29-1
size: .
J: TRBJ2-1
D: TRBD2
CDR3: CSVAAFSGGAGNEQFF
DNA: TGCAGCGTCGCGGCATTTAGCGGGGGGGCCGGGAATGAGCAGTTCTTC

V: TRBV7-6
size: .
J: TRBJ2-7
D: TRBD1
CDR3: CASSLEVDRAPYEQYF
DNA: TGTGCCAGCAGCTTAGAGGTCGACAGGGCCCCCTACGAGCAGTACTTC

V: TRBV11-2
size: once
J: TRBJ1-3
D: .
CDR3: CASSFSLGNTIYF
DNA: TGTGCCAGCAGCTTTTCCCTAGGAAACACCATATATTTT

V: TRBV29-1
size: .
J: TRBJ2-3
D: TRBD1
CDR3: CSVQAGTADTQYF
DNA: TGCAGCGTGCAGGCTGGGACAGCAGATACGCAGTATTTT

V: TRBV18
size: .
J: TRBJ2-7
D: TRBD2
CDR3: CASSPGLAGGSSYEQYF
DNA: TGTGCCAGCTCACCGGGACTAGCGGGAGGCTCCTCCTACGAGCAGTACTTC

V: TRBV14
size: once
J: TRBJ2-7
D: .
CDR3: CASSQFRRPTPAVYEQYF
DNA: TGTGCCAGCAGCCAATTCCGAAGGCCGACACCAGCGGTCTACGAGCAGTACTTC

V: TRBV15
size: .
J: TRBJ2-1
D: TRBD2
CDR3: CATSRIKRGGGNEQFF
DNA: TGTGCCACCAGCAGAATAAAGCGGGGGGGCGGGAATGAGCAGTTCTTC

V: TRBV28
size: .
J: TRBJ1-5
D: .
CDR3: CAIQRGGKDQPQHF
DNA: TGTGCCATCCAGCGGGGGGGAAAGGATCAGCCCCAGCATTTT

V: TRBV7-3
size: .
J: TRBJ2-7
D: TRBD1
CDR3: CASSSWTGEGYEQYF
DNA: TGTGCCAGCAGCTCCTGGACAGGGGAGGGGTACGAGCAGTACTTC

V: TRBV11-1
size: .
J: TRBJ2-2
D: .
CDR3: CASSLDSPTNTGELFF
DNA: TGTGCCAGCAGCTTAGACTCGCCCACGAACACCGGGGAGCTGTTTTTT

V: TRBV24-1
size: .
J: TRBJ2-3
D: TRBD2
CDR3: CATGGVIGTDTQYF
DNA: TGTGCCACCGGGGGGGTCATCGGCACAGATACGCAGTATTTT

V: TRBV5-1
size: few
J: TRBJ2-1
D: .
CDR3: CASSSLGTLYNEQFF
DNA: TGCGCCAGCAGCTCCCTCGGGACTCTATACAATGAGCAGTTCTTC

V: TRBV19
size: .
J: TRBJ2-1
D: TRBD2
CDR3: CASSPLLAGVGFSYNEQFF
DNA: TGTGCCAGTAGTCCCTTGCTAGCGGGAGTAGGTTTCTCCTACAATGAGCAGTTCTTC

V: TRBV5-6
size: .
J: TRBJ1-6
D: .
CDR3: CASSGRTALLNSPLHF
DNA: TGTGCCAGCAGCGGCAGGACAGCCCTGCTGAATTCACCCCTCCACTTT

V: TRBV18
size: .
J: TRBJ1-4
D: .
CDR3: CASSPPRGDGAANEKLFF
DNA: TGTGCCAGCTCACCACCCAGGGGAGACGGGGCGGCTAATGAAAAACTGTTTTTT

V: TRBV19
size: .
J: TRBJ2-5
D: TRBD2
CDR3: CASSRPSGSFKETQYF
DNA: TGTGCCAGTAGTAGGCCTAGCGGGAGTTTTAAGGAGACCCAGTACTTC

V: TRBV29-1
size: .
J: TRBJ2-7
D: TRBD1
CDR3: CSVGQAVGGQYF
DNA: TGCAGCGTGGGACAGGCGGTAGGGGGGCAGTACTTC

V: TRBV5-4
size: .
J: TRBJ1-4
D: .
CDR3: CASSLGGPGEEKLFF
DNA: TGTGCCAGCAGCTTGGGGGGCCCTGGGGAAGAAAAACTGTTTTTT

V: TRBV10-3
size: .
J: TRBJ1-4
D: TRBD1
CDR3: CAISQRGTGNEKLFF
DNA: TGTGCCATCAGCCAGCGAGGGACAGGTAATGAAAAACTGTTTTTT

V: TRBV10-1
size: .
J: TRBJ2-5
D: TRBD2
CDR3: CASSDLRLADQETQYF
DNA: TGCGCCAGCAGTGACCTGAGACTAGCGGATCAAGAGACCCAGTACTTC

V: TRBV4-2
size: .
J: TRBJ1-2
D: .
CDR3: CASSPAINRGYTF
DNA: TGTGCCAGCAGCCCAGCGATCAATAGAGGCTACACCTTC

V: TRBV9
size: few
J: TRBJ1-3
D: TRBD1
CDR3: CASSGGQGKLDGNTIYF
DNA: TGTGCCAGCAGCGGCGGACAGGGTAAATTGGACGGAAACACCATATATTTT

V: TRBV9
size: .
J: TRBJ2-3
D: .
CDR3: CASSGHGGGRGRTQYF
DNA: TGTGCCAGCAGCGGACATGGGGGGGGCCGTGGGAGGACGCAGTATTTT

V: TRBV21-1
size: .
J: TRBJ1-5
D: .
CDR3: CASSLVDQPQHF
DNA: TGTGCCAGCTCCTTAGTGGATCAGCCCCAGCATTTT

V: TRBV28
size: many
J: TRBJ1-6
D: .
CDR3: CAATDQGTPLHF
DNA: TGTGCCGCGACAGACCAGGGTACACCCCTCCACTTT

V: TRBV7-9
size: few
J: TRBJ2-7
D: .
CDR3: CASSSHAGTYEQYF
DNA: TGTGCCAGCAGCTCCCATGCGGGCACCTACGAGCAGTACTTC

V: TRBV12-3/TRBV12-4
size: .
J: TRBJ2-7
D: .
CDR3: CASSLTPYLEQYF
DNA: TGTGCCAGCAGTTTAACCCCCTACCTGGAGCAGTACTTC

V: TRBV18
size: few
J: TRBJ1-5
D: .
CDR3: CASSLRGGQPQHF
DNA: TGTGCCAGCTCACTCAGGGGCGGTCAGCCCCAGCATTTT

V: TRBV5-1
size: few
J: TRBJ1-2
D: .
CDR3: CASSRRTENYGYTF
DNA: TGCGCCAGCAGCCGCCGGACTGAGAATTATGGCTACACCTTC

V: TRBV9
size: .
J: TRBJ2-2
D: TRBD1
CDR3: CASSFDRAPGGELFF
DNA: TGTGCCAGCAGCTTTGACAGGGCCCCTGGGGGGGAGCTGTTTTTT

V: TRBV30
size: few
J: TRBJ1-3
D: TRBD1
CDR3: CAWSEGALGNTIYF
DNA: TGTGCCTGGAGCGAGGGGGCTCTTGGAAACACCATATATTTT

V: TRBV5-4
size: .
J: TRBJ1-2
D: .
CDR3: CASSLGLGPRLDGYTF
DNA: TGTGCCAGCAGCCTCGGTCTAGGCCCTCGGTTGGATGGCTACACCTTC

V: TRBV6-5
size: once
J: TRBJ2-1
D: TRBD2
CDR3: CASSLTSGGYNEQFF
DNA: TGTGCCAGCAGCTTAACTAGCGGGGGATACAATGAGCAGTTCTTC

V: TRBV15
size: .
J: TRBJ2-1
D: TRBD2
CDR3: CATGTSYNEQFF
DNA: TGTGCCACGGGGACTAGTTACAATGAGCAGTTCTTC

V: TRBV4-2
size: .
J: TRBJ2-3
D: TRBD2
CDR3: CASSQEGVGGGTDTQYF
DNA: TGTGCCAGCAGCCAAGAGGGGGTTGGGGGGGGCACAGATACGCAGTATTTT

V: TRBV12-3/TRBV12-4
size: .
J: TRBJ2-5
D: TRBD2
CDR3: CASRISGGETQYF
DNA: TGTGCCAGCAGAATCTCGGGGGGGGAGACCCAGTACTTC

V: TRBV10-3
size: .
J: TRBJ1-2
D: TRBD1
CDR3: CATSGTGHGYTF
DNA: TGTGCCACCTCCGGGACAGGGCATGGCTACACCTTC

V: TRBV9
size: .
J: TRBJ1-1
D: .
CDR3: CASSVGNGNTEAFF
DNA: TGTGCCAGCAGCGTAGGAAACGGGAACACTGAAGCTTTCTTT

V: TRBV5-4
size: .
J: TRBJ2-2
D: TRBD1
CDR3: CASSLGQGYTGELFF
DNA: TGTGCCAGCAGCTTGGGACAGGGGTACACCGGGGAGCTGTTTTTT

V: TRBV28
size: .
J: TRBJ1-2
D: .
CDR3: CASSPAGHYGYTF
DNA: TGTGCCAGCAGCCCGGCGGGCCACTATGGCTACACCTTC